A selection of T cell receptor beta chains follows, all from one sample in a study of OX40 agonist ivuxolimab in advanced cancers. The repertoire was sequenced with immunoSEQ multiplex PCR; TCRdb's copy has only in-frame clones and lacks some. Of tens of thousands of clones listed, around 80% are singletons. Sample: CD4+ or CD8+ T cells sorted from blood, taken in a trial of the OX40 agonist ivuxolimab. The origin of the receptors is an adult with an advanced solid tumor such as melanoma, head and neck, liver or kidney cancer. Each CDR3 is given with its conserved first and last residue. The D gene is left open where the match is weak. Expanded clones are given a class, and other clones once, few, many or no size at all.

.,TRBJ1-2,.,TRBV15,CATSRPNYGYTF,TGTGCCACCTCCAGACCTAACTATGGCTACACCTTC
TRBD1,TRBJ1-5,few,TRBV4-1,CASSHDRVDQPQHF,TGCGCCAGCAGCCACGACAGGGTTGATCAGCCCCAGCATTTT
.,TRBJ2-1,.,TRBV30,CAWSQGYNEQFF,TGTGCCTGGAGCCAGGGGTACAATGAGCAGTTCTTC
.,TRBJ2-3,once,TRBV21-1,CASSKRRETRGPDTQYF,TGTGCCAGCAGCAAACGGAGGGAGACTAGAGGCCCAGATACGCAGTATTTT
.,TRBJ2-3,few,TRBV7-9,CASSLVSLDTQYF,TGTGCCAGCAGCTTGGTATCCCTCGATACGCAGTATTTT
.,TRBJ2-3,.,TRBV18,CASSPPSTDTQYF,TGTGCCAGCTCACCACCTAGCACAGATACGCAGTATTTT
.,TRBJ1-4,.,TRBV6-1,CASSAQNRATNEKLFF,TGTGCCAGCAGTGCACAAAACAGGGCAACTAATGAAAAACTGTTTTTT
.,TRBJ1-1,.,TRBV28,CASSWGSEAFF,TGTGCCAGCAGTTGGGGCAGCGAAGCTTTCTTT
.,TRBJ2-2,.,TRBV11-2,CASSRHRVTGELFF,TGTGCCAGCAGCCGACACAGGGTTACCGGGGAGCTGTTTTTT
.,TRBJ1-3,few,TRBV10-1,CASSFGDQKKSSGNTIYF,TGCGCCAGCAGTTTCGGGGACCAAAAAAAGAGCTCTGGAAACACCATATATTTT
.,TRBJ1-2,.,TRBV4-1,CASSQERAYGYTF,TGCGCCAGCAGCCAAGAGCGGGCTTATGGCTACACCTTC
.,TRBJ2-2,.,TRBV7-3,CASSRHRVQDTGELFF,TGTGCCAGCAGCCGGCACCGGGTCCAAGACACCGGGGAGCTGTTTTTT
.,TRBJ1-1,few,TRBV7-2,CASRDPNTEAFF,TGTGCCAGCAGGGATCCGAACACTGAAGCTTTCTTT
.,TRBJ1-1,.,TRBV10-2,CASSEQGVGTEAFF,TGCGCCAGCAGTGAACAGGGTGTGGGCACTGAAGCTTTCTTT
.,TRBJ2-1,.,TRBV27,CASSPYGRGRDNEQFF,TGTGCCAGCAGTCCCTACGGCAGGGGGAGGGACAATGAGCAGTTCTTC
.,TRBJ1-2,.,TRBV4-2,CASSRRDGYTF,TGTGCCAGCAGCCGAAGGGACGGCTACACCTTC
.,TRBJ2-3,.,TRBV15,CATSSRVRGSTDTQYF,TGTGCCACCAGCAGTCGGGTTAGGGGTAGCACAGATACGCAGTATTTT
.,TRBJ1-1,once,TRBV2,CASSETRQNTEAFF,TGTGCCAGCAGTGAAACCCGACAGAACACTGAAGCTTTCTTT
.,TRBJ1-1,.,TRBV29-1,CSVELGGRGLRTEAFF,TGCAGCGTTGAACTCGGGGGCCGGGGGCTGCGCACTGAAGCTTTCTTT
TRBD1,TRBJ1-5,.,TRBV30,CAWSETGTGWQPQHF,TGTGCCTGGAGTGAGACCGGGACAGGGTGGCAGCCCCAGCATTTT
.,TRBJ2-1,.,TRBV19,CASSLREGQFF,TGTGCCAGTAGTCTCCGGGAAGGGCAGTTCTTC
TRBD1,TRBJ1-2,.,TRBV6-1,CASSEHGTENYGYTF,TGTGCCAGCAGTGAACATGGGACAGAGAACTATGGCTACACCTTC
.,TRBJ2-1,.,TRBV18,CASQRQRASYNEQFF,TGTGCCAGCCAAAGACAGCGAGCGAGTTACAATGAGCAGTTCTTC
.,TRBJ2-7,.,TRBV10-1,CASSESGGRREQYF,TGCGCCAGCAGTGAGTCCGGGGGGCGCCGGGAGCAGTACTTC
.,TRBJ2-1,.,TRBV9,CASSVAGGVEQFF,TGTGCCAGCAGCGTAGCTGGGGGTGTTGAGCAGTTCTTC
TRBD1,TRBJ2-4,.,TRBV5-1,CASSLPGTEKNIQYF,TGCGCCAGCAGCTTGCCCGGGACAGAGAAAAACATTCAGTACTTC
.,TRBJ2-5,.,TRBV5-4,CASSLTGQLWETQYF,TGTGCCAGCAGCTTGACAGGTCAGCTTTGGGAGACCCAGTACTTC
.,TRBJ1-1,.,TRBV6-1,CASSDEGIGGTEAFF,TGTGCCAGCAGTGATGAGGGGATCGGGGGCACTGAAGCTTTCTTT
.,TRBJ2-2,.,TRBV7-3,CASSYRPNTGELFF,TGTGCCAGCAGCTACCGACCGAACACCGGGGAGCTGTTTTTT
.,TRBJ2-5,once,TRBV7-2,CASSYHQKETQYF,TGTGCCAGCAGCTACCACCAGAAAGAGACCCAGTACTTC
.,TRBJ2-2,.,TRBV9,CASSVGTRLSGELFF,TGTGCCAGCAGCGTAGGGACCCGATTATCCGGGGAGCTGTTTTTT
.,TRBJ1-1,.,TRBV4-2,CASSQDWRDTEAFF,TGTGCCAGCAGCCAAGATTGGCGGGACACTGAAGCTTTCTTT
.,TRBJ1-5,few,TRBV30,CAWSTNRNGQPQHF,TGTGCCTGGAGCACAAACAGGAATGGACAGCCCCAGCATTTT
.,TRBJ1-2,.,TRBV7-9,CASTLSNYGYTF,TGTGCCAGCACCCTCTCGAACTATGGCTACACCTTC
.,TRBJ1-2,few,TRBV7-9,CASSLASGQAKGYTF,TGTGCCAGCAGCTTAGCCTCGGGACAAGCAAAAGGCTACACCTTC
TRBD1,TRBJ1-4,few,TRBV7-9,CASSLGTGLNEKLFF,TGTGCCAGCAGCTTGGGGACAGGATTAAATGAAAAACTGTTTTTT
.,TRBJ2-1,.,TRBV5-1,CASSTGQGGYNEQFF,TGCGCCAGCAGCACAGGACAGGGAGGGTACAATGAGCAGTTCTTC
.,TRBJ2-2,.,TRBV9,CASSVGAGPLAGELFF,TGTGCCAGCAGCGTAGGGGCCGGACCGCTGGCCGGGGAGCTGTTTTTT
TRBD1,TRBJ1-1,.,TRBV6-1,CASRPGQGAGTEAFF,TGTGCCAGCAGGCCCGGACAGGGGGCAGGCACTGAAGCTTTCTTT
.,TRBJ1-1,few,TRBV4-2,CASSQGLGEAFF,TGTGCCAGCAGCCAGGGCCTGGGCGAAGCTTTCTTT
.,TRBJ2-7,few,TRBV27,CASSLQGPGEQYF,TGTGCCAGCAGTTTGCAGGGGCCTGGAGAGCAGTACTTC
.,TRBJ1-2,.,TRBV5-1,CASSLVGNPNYGYTF,TGCGCCAGCAGCTTGGTGGGGAATCCTAACTATGGCTACACCTTC
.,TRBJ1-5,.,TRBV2,CASAMGGGSNQPQHF,TGTGCCAGCGCTATGGGGGGGGGTAGCAATCAGCCCCAGCATTTT
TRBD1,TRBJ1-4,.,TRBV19,CASSMDRGEEKLFF,TGTGCCAGTAGCATGGACAGGGGGGAGGAAAAACTGTTTTTT
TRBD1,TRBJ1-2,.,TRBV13,CASSLVSGTGGFGYTF,TGTGCCAGCAGCTTAGTATCCGGGACAGGGGGTTTTGGCTACACCTTC
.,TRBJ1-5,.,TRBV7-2,CASSLGLNQPQHF,TGTGCCAGCAGCTTAGGACTTAATCAGCCCCAGCATTTT
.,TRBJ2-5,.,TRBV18,CASSPRRAETQYF,TGTGCCAGCTCACCGCGCAGAGCCGAGACCCAGTACTTC
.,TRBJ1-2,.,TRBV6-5,CASRQNGYTF,TGTGCCAGCAGACAGAACGGCTACACCTTC
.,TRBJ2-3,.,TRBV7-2,CASSLDVDTQYF,TGTGCCAGCAGCTTAGATGTAGATACGCAGTATTTT
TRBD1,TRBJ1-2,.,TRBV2,CASSFSTGGYGYTF,TGTGCCAGCAGTTTTTCAACAGGGGGCTATGGCTACACCTTC
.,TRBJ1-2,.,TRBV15,CATSSALGGYTF,TGTGCCACCAGCAGCGCTTTGGGGGGCTACACCTTC
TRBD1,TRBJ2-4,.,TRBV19,CASSIEGGTGTNIQYF,TGTGCCAGTAGTATAGAGGGTGGGACAGGGACAAACATTCAGTACTTC
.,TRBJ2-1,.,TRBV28,CASSPQQGSISYNEQFF,TGTGCCAGCAGCCCCCAACAGGGTAGCATTTCCTACAATGAGCAGTTCTTC
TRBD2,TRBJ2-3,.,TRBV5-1,CASGLAGIDTQYF,TGCGCCAGCGGACTAGCGGGGATAGATACGCAGTATTTT
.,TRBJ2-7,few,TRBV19,CASNTGATYEQYF,TGTGCCAGTAATACGGGAGCGACCTACGAGCAGTACTTC